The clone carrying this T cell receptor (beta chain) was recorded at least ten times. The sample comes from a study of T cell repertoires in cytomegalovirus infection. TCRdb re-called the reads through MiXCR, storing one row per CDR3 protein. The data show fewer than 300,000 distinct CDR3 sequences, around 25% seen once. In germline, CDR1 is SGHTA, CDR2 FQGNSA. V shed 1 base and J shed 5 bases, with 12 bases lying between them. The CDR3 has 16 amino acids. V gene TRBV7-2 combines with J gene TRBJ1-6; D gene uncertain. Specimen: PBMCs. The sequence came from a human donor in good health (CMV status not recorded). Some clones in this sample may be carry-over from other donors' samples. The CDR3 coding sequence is TGTGCCAGCAGCTTAGATGCGGTTTGGAATAATTCACCCCTCCACTTT. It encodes CASSLDAVWNNSPLHF.